Shown below are 3 T cell receptor beta chains from a single sample sequenced in a study of blood T cell repertoires in COVID-19. Clones were sequenced by immunoSEQ multiplex PCR, and TCRdb holds only the in-frame ones, with some missing. The data contain 200,000 or so clones, approximately 90% of them singletons. Sequencing used peripheral blood. The origin of the receptors is a man aged 65-85 years with active or convalescent COVID-19.

The chain links TRBV6-6 to TRBJ1-3; D is ambiguous. V was trimmed by 8 bases and J by 0 bases, leaving 8 bases between them. Germline CDR1 is MNHNY and CDR2 is SVGAGI (reference sequence). The CDR3 sequence is 13 residues long. The CDR3 region has the DNA TGTGCCAGCTGTGGAGTCTCTGGAAACACCATATATTTT. Its protein product is CASCGVSGNTIYF.

This chain links TRBV5-6 with TRBJ1-1; D not certain. The germline CDR1 and CDR2 sequences are SGHDT and YYEEEE. The V end was cut by 4 bases, the J end by 3 bases, with 13 bases between. The length of the CDR3 is 14 residues. CDR3 region: CASSAGLSYTEAFF. The CDR3 bases are TGTGCCAGCAGCGCAGGACTGTCTTACACTGAAGCTTTCTTT.

In the case of this clone: An end of the junction does not agree with germline; a read error may underlie this. V is TRBV14 and J is TRBJ1-2; TRBD1 matches at 10 bases. Germline assignment: CDR1 SGHDN and CDR2 FVKESK. The CDR3 consists of 17 residues. This chain's CDR3 is CASSPDRGRPSNYGHTF. DNA for the CDR3: TGTGCCAGCAGCCCTGACAGGGGGCGACCTTCTAACTATGGCCACACCTTC.